This T cell receptor (beta chain) came from a study of metastatic and nonmetastatic thyroid tumors. The CDR3 sequence is 14 residues long. CDR1 is MNHNS, CDR2 SASEGT, per germline. The trim removed 6 bases at V and 3 bases at J, leaving 4 bases unmatched. Only a few counts were recorded for this clone. Its specificity is not known. Via MiXCR, TCRdb re-called the PCR reads. The sample includes fewer than 40,000 clones, 16% of them seen just once. Each patient went into thyroid surgery without having received any treatment. General study points: Within blood and tumor, benign nodules reportedly had significantly lower TCR beta diversity than malignant thyroid tumors did.

The receptor's source is a female donor with papillary thyroid cancer or a benign thyroid nodule (not recorded which). Some clones in this sample may be carry-over from other donors' samples. Source material: blood. V and J are TRBV6-1 and TRBJ1-1; 10 bases align to TRBD1. CDR3 sequence reads: CASRTGGAYTEAFF. The CDR3 DNA reads TGTGCCAGCAGGACAGGGGGCGCGTACACTGAAGCTTTCTTT.